Listed here are 32 T cell receptor beta chains from one sample, sequenced in a study of PD-1 blockade in mismatch repair-deficient tumors. The repertoire was sequenced with immunoSEQ multiplex PCR; TCRdb's copy has only in-frame clones and lacks some. Of about 120,000 clones detected, about 88% appear once; the ten largest clones hold around an eighth. The sample here was peripheral blood, taken 44 weeks after starting pembrolizumab. These receptors all stem from an adult with mismatch repair-deficient cancer.

The CDR3 region is CASRNGLGTYNEQFF. As DNA, the CDR3 is TGTGCCAGCAGAAACGGACTAGGCACCTACAATGAGCAGTTCTTC. The chain couples TRBV6-5 to TRBJ2-1; 7 nucleotides match TRBD2. The CDR3 consists of 15 residues. Germline CDR1 MNHEY, CDR2 SVGAGI. With V trimmed by 6 bases and J by 2 bases, 7 bases remained unmatched.

This chain joins TRBV6-6 and TRBJ2-7, with 9 positions matching TRBD2. This CDR3 comprises 16 residues. Germline assignment: CDR1 MNHNY and CDR2 SVGAGI (reference sequence). The trim removed 0 bases at V and 3 bases at J, leaving 6 bases unmatched. CDR3 amino acids: CASSYSSPSGNYEQYF. Here the CDR3 DNA reads TGTGCCAGCAGTTACTCATCGCCTAGCGGGAACTACGAGCAGTACTTC.

This chain links TRBV15 with TRBJ2-7, with D possibly being TRBD2 (5 bases). The germline V gene has CDR1 LNHNV and CDR2 YYDKDF (reference sequence). Trimming took off 2 bases at V and 3 bases at J, with 11 bases between the two ends. The CDR3 length is 14 residues. The CDR3, as DNA: TGTGCCACCAGCAGACCGGAGGAAAGCTACGAGCAGTACTTC. It specifies CATSRPEESYEQYF.

The V and J genes are TRBV4-2 and TRBJ2-7; 10 bases agree with TRBD2. The CDR3 totals 18 residues. Germline values: CDR1 LGHNA, CDR2 YNFKEQ. The V segment lost 1 base and the J segment 0 bases; nucleotides outside the gene matches: 9. The CDR3: CASSQAVGLAFFSYEQYF. In nucleotides, the CDR3 is TGTGCCAGCAGCCAAGCGGTGGGACTAGCGTTTTTCTCCTACGAGCAGTACTTC.

The rearrangement links TRBV6-5 to TRBJ1-1, with D possibly matching TRBD1 (5 bases). Per the germline V gene, CDR1 is MNHEY and CDR2 is SVGAGI. The CDR3 consists of 15 residues. V lost 6 bases and J 0 bases, leaving 14 bases between the germline ends. Written as DNA, the CDR3 is TGTGCCAGCAGACTCCCCCGACAGATGAACACTGAAGCTTTCTTT. It encodes CASRLPRQMNTEAFF.

The V call is TRBV7-8, the J call TRBJ2-3; perhaps TRBD1 as D (6 bases). The germline V and J ends were trimmed by 0 bases and 1 base, with 17 bases remaining between them. Germline assignment: CDR1 SGHVS and CDR2 FQNEAQ. This CDR3 region has 18 residues. The CDR3 coding sequence is TGTGCCAGCAGCTTAGCGCGCAGGGGCGAGTGGGGCACAGATACGCAGTATTTT. Protein sequence: CASSLARRGEWGTDTQYF.

The gene calls are TRBV5-1 and TRBJ2-7, with no clear D. V was clipped by 4 bases and J by 1 base, with 15 bases between them. The V gene's germline CDR1 is SGHRS and CDR2 YFSETQ. This CDR3 comprises 15 residues. The CDR3 nucleotides are TGCGCCAGCAGCCCCAGACCGACACTTTCCTACGAGCAGTACTTC. It codes for CASSPRPTLSYEQYF. Full variable domain (rest looked up from reference TRBV5-1 and TRBJ2-7): KAGVTQTPRYLIKTRGQQVTLSCSPISGHRSVSWYQQTPGQGLQFLFEYFSETQRNKGNFPGRFSGRQFSNSRSEMNVSTLELGDSALYLCASSPRPTLSYEQYFGPGTRLTVT.

J is TRBJ2-1 and V is TRBV5-4; 8 nucleotides line up with TRBD2. The CDR3 contains 19 residues. Germline lookup yields CDR1 SGHNT and CDR2 YYREEE (reference sequence). Trimming removed 4 bases from V and 8 bases from J; junction bases left unmatched: 23. The DNA for the CDR3 is TGTGCCAGCAGCCTAGGCAACCTAGCGGGCGGTCGGACTGGCTATGAGCAGTTCTTC. It specifies CASSLGNLAGGRTGYEQFF.

V gene TRBV6-6 combines with J gene TRBJ2-7; weak D call: TRBD1 (6 bases). This CDR3 has 14 residues. The germline V and J ends were trimmed by 1 base and 5 bases, with 12 bases remaining between them. Germline values: CDR1 MNHNY, CDR2 SVGAGI (reference sequence). CDR3 region: CASSYFTGMHEQYF. The CDR3 coding sequence is TGTGCCAGCAGTTACTTTACAGGGATGCACGAGCAGTACTTC.

The rearrangement links TRBV4-1 to TRBJ2-3, with 11 bases lining up with TRBD2. Germline CDR1 reads MGHRA; CDR2 reads YSYEKL. Losses at the gene ends were 4 bases for V and 1 base for J; bases not matched to a gene: 1. The length of the CDR3 is 15 residues. CDR3 DNA sequence: TGCGCCAGCAGCCCGGGACTAGCGGGCACAGATACGCAGTATTTT. Its protein product is CASSPGLAGTDTQYF.

This rearrangement joins TRBV7-9 to TRBJ1-1, with 9 bases that match TRBD1. V shed 5 bases, J shed 1 base, and the junction held 5 bases outside the gene matches. Germline CDR1 and CDR2: SEHNR and FQNEAQ (reference sequence). The CDR3 extends over 15 amino acids. CDR3 in amino acids: CASSPQGQGNTEAFF. Written as DNA, the CDR3 is TGTGCCAGCAGCCCCCAGGGACAGGGGAACACTGAAGCTTTCTTT.

The rearrangement uses TRBV29-1 and TRBJ2-1; D is possibly TRBD2 (7 bases). The V gene lost 7 bases and the J gene lost 2 bases, with 15 bases spanning the gap. The CDR3 runs to 14 residues. CDR1 and CDR2 from the germline V gene are SQVTM and ANQGSEA. The CDR3 spells CSGHRGGAYNEQFF. The CDR3 DNA sequence: TGCAGCGGTCACAGAGGGGGGGCCTACAATGAGCAGTTCTTC.

This chain uses TRBV7-9 with TRBJ1-3; D not certain. V was shortened by 5 bases and J by 0 bases, with 2 bases between the two germline ends. The CDR3 covers 12 residues. Germline V gene lookup returns CDR1 SEHNR and CDR2 FQNEAQ (reference sequence). CDR3 in amino acids: CASSPSGNTIYF. CDR3 coding DNA: TGTGCCAGCAGCCCCTCTGGAAACACCATATATTTT.

The V gene is TRBV6-5, the J gene TRBJ1-2; no clear D. Germline V gives CDR1 MNHEY, CDR2 SVGAGI. V was trimmed by 2 bases and J by 1 base, leaving 5 bases between them. The CDR3 contains 13 residues. The CDR3 nucleotides are TGTGCCAGCAGTTACCAGTATAACTATGGCTACACCTTC. Translated: CASSYQYNYGYTF.

V and J are TRBV7-2 and TRBJ2-7; 9 nucleotides align to TRBD2. The V gene end was trimmed by 5 bases and the J gene end by 3 bases; junction bases not matched to a gene: 5. CDR3 length: 14 amino acids. Germline CDR1 and CDR2: SGHTA and FQGNSA. This CDR3 is CASSPSTSGYEQYF. The CDR3 DNA reads as TGTGCCAGCAGCCCCTCGACTAGCGGCTACGAGCAGTACTTC.

The chain combines TRBV28 with TRBJ1-2, with TRBD1 matching over 10 bases. CDR1 is MDHEN and CDR2 is SYDVKM in the germline V gene. The CDR3 length is 14 residues. V dropped 7 bases and J dropped 7; count of bases not matched to a gene: 9. CDR3 DNA: TGTGCCAGCACCTCCGGGACAGGGGTTCTTGGCTACACCTTC. It codes for CASTSGTGVLGYTF.

The chain is built from TRBV6-5 and TRBJ2-7; no clear D gene. Trimming took 6 bases from V and 0 from J, leaving 12 bases between them. Germline loops: CDR1 MNHEY, CDR2 SVGAGI. The CDR3 totals 14 residues. Written as DNA, the CDR3 is TGTGCCAGCAGCTACGGACGGAGCTCCTACGAGCAGTACTTC. The encoded protein is CASSYGRSSYEQYF.

This clone appeared a few times. The rearrangement joins TRBV25-1 to TRBJ2-7, with unresolved D. Trimming took off 3 bases at V and 1 base at J, with 1 base between the two ends. CDR1 and CDR2 (germline): MGHDK, SYGVNS. The CDR3 has 11 residues. The CDR3: CASSESYEQYF. The CDR3 bases are TGTGCCAGCAGTGAGTCCTACGAGCAGTACTTC.

CDR3 in amino acids: CASSIPGLGDHEQFF. CDR3 bases: TGTGCCAGCAGTATACCGGGACTAGGAGACCATGAGCAGTTCTTC. The J gene is TRBJ2-1, the V gene TRBV28, with TRBD2 matching 8 bases. Germline V gene data show CDR1 as MDHEN and CDR2 as SYDVKM. CDR3 length: 15 residues. Trimming cost V 5 bases and J 8 bases; bases outside gene matches: 11.

V is TRBV4-3 and J is TRBJ2-1; TRBD2 is a possible D gene (5 bases). Per germline, CDR1 LGHNA and CDR2 YSLEER. This CDR3 comprises 17 residues. Trimming stripped 0 bases from V and 0 bases from J, with 12 bases between. Here the CDR3 reads CASSQESWENSYNEQFF. The CDR3 nucleotides read TGCGCCAGCAGCCAAGAGTCATGGGAGAACTCCTACAATGAGCAGTTCTTC.

The chain couples TRBV7-3 to TRBJ2-3, with 14 bases aligning to TRBD2. Germline V lookup: CDR1 SGHTA, CDR2 FQGTGA. The CDR3 consists of 18 residues. Trimming at V came to 2 bases and at J to 4 bases, leaving 8 bases not matched to a gene. CDR3 coding DNA: TGTGCCAGCAGCTTATACGGGACTAGCGGGAGTGCGGCAGATACGCAGTATTTT. Protein product: CASSLYGTSGSAADTQYF.

This clone was seen once. The chain links TRBV10-3 to TRBJ1-1; 9 bases fit TRBD1. The CDR3 is made up of 12 amino acids. With 6 bases clipped from V and 4 bases from J, the junction kept 0 bases outside the gene matches. Per the germline V gene, CDR1 is ENHRY and CDR2 is SYGVKD. The CDR3 nucleotides read TGTGCCATCAGACAGGGGGCCACTGAAGCTTTCTTT. Amino acid sequence: CAIRQGATEAFF.

The V gene is TRBV29-1, the J gene TRBJ2-7, with TRBD1 matching 10 bases. The CDR3 spans 14 residues. Germline-derived CDR1 and CDR2 are SQVTM and ANQGSEA. The trim removed 7 bases at V and 2 bases at J, leaving 8 bases unmatched. CDR3 nucleotides: TGCAGCGCCCGATCCGGGACAGGGGCCTACGAGCAGTACTTC. Protein: CSARSGTGAYEQYF.

The V gene is TRBV5-1, the J gene TRBJ1-2, with 7 bases aligning to TRBD1. CDR1 is SGHRS and CDR2 is YFSETQ in the germline V gene. CDR3 length: 12 amino acids. The trim removed 2 bases at V and 8 bases at J, leaving 3 bases unmatched. CDR3 DNA sequence: TGCGCCAGCAGCTTAAACAGGGGCGGCTACACCTTC. Amino acids: CASSLNRGGYTF.

V is TRBV29-1 and J is TRBJ2-7, with D maybe TRBD1 (6 bases). Germline assignment: CDR1 SQVTM and CDR2 ANQGSEA. The CDR3 is 13 amino acids. V lost 4 bases to trimming and J lost 2 bases, with 12 bases between them. This CDR3 is CSVVRTAPYEQYF. CDR3 in DNA: TGCAGCGTTGTTAGGACAGCTCCCTACGAGCAGTACTTC.

The V gene is TRBV28, the J gene TRBJ1-2, with no clear D. This CDR3 has 12 residues. The V gene lost 3 bases and the J gene lost 7 bases, with 9 bases spanning the gap. Germline CDR1 is MDHEN and CDR2 is SYDVKM. In DNA, the CDR3 is TGTGCCAGCAGTTTGTTGCCAGGTGGCTACACCTTC. Amino acid sequence: CASSLLPGGYTF.

The CDR3 nucleotides read TGTGCCAGCAGCTTAAGAGGGGCTGGAAACACCATATATTTT. Translated: CASSLRGAGNTIYF. This chain uses TRBV7-2 with TRBJ1-3; D possibly corresponds to TRBD1 (5 bases). V gave up 2 bases and J gave up 2 bases, with 7 bases separating them. Germline CDR1 is SGHTA and CDR2 is FQGNSA. This CDR3 comprises 14 residues.

This clone was observed once. The rearrangement uses TRBV27 and TRBJ2-1; D is uncertain. CDR1 and CDR2 (germline): MNHEY, SMNVEV (reference sequence). CDR3 length: 13 residues. The V end lost 5 bases, the J end lost 2 bases, and 7 bases lay between the germline ends. The CDR3 sequence: CASSLTPYNEQFF. The CDR3 nucleotides read TGTGCCAGCAGTCTGACACCCTACAATGAGCAGTTCTTC.

V is TRBV25-1 and J is TRBJ2-3; the match to TRBD2 covers 8 bases. CDR1 is MGHDK and CDR2 is SYGVNS in the germline V gene. This CDR3 is built from 16 residues. V was clipped by 1 base and J by 1 base; unmatched bases: 4. CDR3 in DNA: TGTGCCAGCAGTGAATGTCTAGCGGGCTGCACAGATACGCAGTATTTT. Translation gives CASSECLAGCTDTQYF.

V is TRBV25-1 and J is TRBJ2-1; 10 bases agree with TRBD1. This CDR3 has 14 amino acids. CDR1 and CDR2 (germline): MGHDK, SYGVNS. Trimming took 8 bases from V and 4 from J; bases not matched to a gene: 5. The CDR3 here is CASSDRGEYNEQFF. Here the CDR3 DNA reads TGTGCCAGCTCGGACAGGGGGGAATACAATGAGCAGTTCTTC.

The J gene is TRBJ1-5, the V gene TRBV6-5; D gene uncertain. Germline values: CDR1 MNHEY, CDR2 SVGAGI. CDR3 length: 13 residues. Trimming took off 5 bases at V and 5 bases at J, with 10 bases between the two ends. CDR3 loop: CASSPQRHQPQHF. DNA of the CDR3: TGTGCCAGCAGTCCCCAGAGGCATCAGCCCCAGCATTTT.

The J gene is TRBJ2-1, the V gene TRBV14; D is undetermined. Germline V gene sequence: CDR1 SGHDN, CDR2 FVKESK. Between the trimmed V and J ends, which lost 3 bases and 1 base, there was a span of 10 bases. The CDR3 spans 15 residues. The chain's CDR3 is CASSQWTGSYNEQFF. Written as DNA, the CDR3 is TGTGCCAGCAGCCAGTGGACCGGGTCCTACAATGAGCAGTTCTTC.